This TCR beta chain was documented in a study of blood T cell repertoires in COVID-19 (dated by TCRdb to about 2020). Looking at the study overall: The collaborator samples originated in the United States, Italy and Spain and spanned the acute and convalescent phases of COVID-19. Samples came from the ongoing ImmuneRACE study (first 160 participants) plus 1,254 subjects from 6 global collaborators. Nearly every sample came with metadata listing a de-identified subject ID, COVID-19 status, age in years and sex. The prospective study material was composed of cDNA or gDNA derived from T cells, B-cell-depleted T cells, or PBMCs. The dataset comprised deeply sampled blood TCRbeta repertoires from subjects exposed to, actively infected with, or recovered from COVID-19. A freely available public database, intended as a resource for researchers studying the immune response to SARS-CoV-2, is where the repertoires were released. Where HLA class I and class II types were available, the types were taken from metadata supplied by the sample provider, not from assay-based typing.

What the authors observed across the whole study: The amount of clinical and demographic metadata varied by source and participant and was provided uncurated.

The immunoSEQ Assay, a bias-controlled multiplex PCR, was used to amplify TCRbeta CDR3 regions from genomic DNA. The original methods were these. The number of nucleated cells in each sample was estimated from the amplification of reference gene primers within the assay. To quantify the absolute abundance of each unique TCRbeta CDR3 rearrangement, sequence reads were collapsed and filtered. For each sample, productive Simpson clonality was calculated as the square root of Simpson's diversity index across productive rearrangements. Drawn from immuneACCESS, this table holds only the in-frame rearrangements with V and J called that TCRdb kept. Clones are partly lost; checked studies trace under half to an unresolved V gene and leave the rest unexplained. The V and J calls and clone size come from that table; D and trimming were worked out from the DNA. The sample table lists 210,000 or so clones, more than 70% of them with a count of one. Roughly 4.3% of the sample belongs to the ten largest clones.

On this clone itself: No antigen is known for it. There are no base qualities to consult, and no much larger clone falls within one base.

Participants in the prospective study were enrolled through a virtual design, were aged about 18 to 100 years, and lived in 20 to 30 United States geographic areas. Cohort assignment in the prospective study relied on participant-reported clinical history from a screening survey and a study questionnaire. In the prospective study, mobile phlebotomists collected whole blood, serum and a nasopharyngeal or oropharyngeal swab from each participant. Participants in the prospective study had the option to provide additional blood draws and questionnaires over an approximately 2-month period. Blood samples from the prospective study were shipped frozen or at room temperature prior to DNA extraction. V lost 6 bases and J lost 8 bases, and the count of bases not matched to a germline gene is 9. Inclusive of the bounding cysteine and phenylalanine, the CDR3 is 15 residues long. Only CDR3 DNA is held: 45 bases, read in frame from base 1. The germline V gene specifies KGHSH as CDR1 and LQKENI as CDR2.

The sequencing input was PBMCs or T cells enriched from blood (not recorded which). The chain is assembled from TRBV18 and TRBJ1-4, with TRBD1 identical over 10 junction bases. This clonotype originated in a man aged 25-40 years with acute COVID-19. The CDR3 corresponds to CASSSDRGQGEKLFF. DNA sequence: TGTGCCAGCTCCAGCGACAGGGGGCAGGGCGAAAAACTGTTTTTT.